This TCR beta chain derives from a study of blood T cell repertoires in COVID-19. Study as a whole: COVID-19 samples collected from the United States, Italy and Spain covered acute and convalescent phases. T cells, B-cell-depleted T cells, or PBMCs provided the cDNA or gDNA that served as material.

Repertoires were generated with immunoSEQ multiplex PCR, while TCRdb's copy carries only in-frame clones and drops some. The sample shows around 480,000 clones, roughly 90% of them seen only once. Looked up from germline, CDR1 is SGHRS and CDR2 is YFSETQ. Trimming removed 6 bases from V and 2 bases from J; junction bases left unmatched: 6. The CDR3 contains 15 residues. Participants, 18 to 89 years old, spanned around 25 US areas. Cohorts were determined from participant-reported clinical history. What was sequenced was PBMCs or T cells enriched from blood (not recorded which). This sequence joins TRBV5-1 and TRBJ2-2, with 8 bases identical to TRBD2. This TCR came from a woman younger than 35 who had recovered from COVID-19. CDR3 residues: CASTQRGLNTGELFF. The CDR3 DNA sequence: TGCGCCAGCACTCAGCGGGGGCTCAACACCGGGGAGCTGTTTTTT.